Listed here are 32 T cell receptor beta chains from one sample, sequenced in a study of T cells after yellow fever vaccination. Each CDR3 protein gets one entry after TCRdb re-called the 5' RACE reads with MiXCR. The sample yields tens of thousands of distinct CDR3 sequences, roughly 5.6% seen once. The sample in question was PBMCs, either bulk or a sorted T-cell subset (CD4+, CD8+, memory, or dextramer-sorted; not recorded which), obtained about 49 days after the first yellow fever vaccination. The receptors originated from a man aged 18-30 years who received the YFV17D yellow fever vaccine.

This clonotype has at least ten counts. The V gene is TRBV4-2, the J gene TRBJ2-3, with 9 bases fitting TRBD2. The ends lost 0 bases at V and 2 bases at J; junction bases unmatched: 9. There are 18 residues in the CDR3. The germline V gene encodes CDR1 LGHNA and CDR2 YNFKEQ. The CDR3 loop reads CASSQDLLTSGNTDTQYF. CDR3 sequence (DNA): TGTGCCAGCAGCCAAGACCTCTTGACTAGCGGAAACACAGATACGCAGTATTTT.

About this clonotype itself: A much larger clone sits a single nucleotide away, making a read error possible. The chain links TRBV28 to TRBJ1-1; maybe TRBD1 (6 bases). The CDR3 is made up of 12 amino acids. Germline values: CDR1 MDHEN, CDR2 SYDVKM. Trimming shortened V by 6 bases and J by 8 bases, and 13 bases separated the two germline ends. Here the CDR3 reads CASSSPGGEAFF. The CDR3 DNA reads TGTGCCAGCAGCTCACCGGGGGGCGAAGCTTTCTTT.

Many counts were recorded for this clonotype. V and J are TRBV20-1 and TRBJ2-2, with 7 bases aligning to TRBD2. This CDR3 is built from 14 residues. Germline assignment: CDR1 DFQATT and CDR2 SNEGSKA (reference sequence). V lost 5 bases to trimming and J lost 0 bases; unmatched junction nucleotides: 3. The CDR3 sequence is CSALAETNTGELFF. The CDR3 DNA sequence: TGCAGTGCTCTAGCGGAGACGAACACCGGGGAGCTGTTTTTT.

This clonotype appeared many times. The chain couples TRBV29-1 to TRBJ1-1, with 7 positions matching TRBD1. The CDR3 extends over 16 amino acids. The V gene end was trimmed by 4 bases and the J gene end by 4 bases; junction bases not matched to a gene: 15. The V gene's germline CDR1 is SQVTM and CDR2 ANQGSEA. The CDR3 spells CSVARRGPGIPTEAFF. The CDR3 DNA sequence: TGCAGCGTTGCGCGGAGGGGGCCCGGAATTCCCACTGAAGCTTTCTTT.

Many counts were recorded for this clonotype. The chain recombines TRBV29-1 with TRBJ2-7; tentative D call: TRBD1 (6 bases). The CDR3 consists of 13 residues. Looked up from germline, CDR1 is SQVTM and CDR2 is ANQGSEA. CDR3 nucleotides: TGCAGGTTAGACAGGTTCTACCCCCTCGAGCAGTACGTC. It yields the protein CRLDRFYPLEQYV.

In its sample, this clonotype was seen many times. The chain carries TRBV21-1 and TRBJ2-7; the DNA was not compared with TRBD1, the D call given in the table. TRBV21-1 is given as a pseudogene. The CDR3 contains 17 residues. For the CDR3, the DNA is TGTGCCAGCAGCACACACCCATGGGCGACAGTGGTCAACGAGCAGTACGTC. This sequence encodes CASSTHPWATVVNEQYV.

This clonotype occurred many times. The chain employs TRBV24-1 and TRBJ2-5; 8 bases line up with TRBD2. J gave up 0 bases and V 4 bases, and 6 bases lay outside the gene matches. Germline V gene lookup returns CDR1 KGHDR and CDR2 SFDVKD. There are 16 residues in the CDR3. The CDR3 sequence: CATSEGLLADQETQYF. The CDR3 region has the DNA TGTGCCACCAGTGAGGGGTTACTAGCGGACCAAGAGACCCAGTACTTC.

At least ten counts were recorded for this clonotype. This rearrangement joins TRBV7-2 to TRBJ1-1, with D maybe TRBD1 (6 bases). V was clipped by 2 bases and J by 11 bases, with 12 bases between them. CDR1 is SGHTA, CDR2 FQGNSA, per germline. This CDR3 has 12 residues. The CDR3 DNA follows: TGTGCCAGCAGCTTAATCGGGGGCGACGCTTTCTTT. It is translated as CASSLIGGDAFF.

This clonotype has a count of ten or more. The rearrangement links TRBV3-1 to TRBJ2-7; D is uncertain. The V and J ends lost 1 base and 3 bases respectively, with 4 bases between them. This CDR3 region has 12 residues. Germline lookup yields CDR1 LGHDT and CDR2 YNNKEL (reference sequence). This CDR3 is CASSQGGYEQYF. As DNA, the CDR3 is TGTGCCAGCAGCCAAGGGGGCTACGAGCAGTACTTC.

This clonotype was seen ten or more times. The rearrangement joins TRBV20-1 to TRBJ2-1, with D perhaps TRBD2 (6 bases). Germline CDR1 reads DFQATT; CDR2 reads SNEGSKA (reference sequence). The length of the CDR3 is 12 residues. V was cut by 4 bases and J by 9 bases, with 13 bases left in between. CDR3 bases: TGCAGTGCTATGGGGGGACGGGGTGAGCAGTTCTTC. As protein: CSAMGGRGEQFF.

This clonotype was seen repeatedly, ten times or more. The chain combines TRBV24-1 with TRBJ1-2, with D uncertain. Trimming removed 5 bases at V and 8 bases at J, with 11 bases between. Germline CDR1 KGHDR, CDR2 SFDVKD. The CDR3 length is 12 residues. CDR3 in amino acids: CATSVLGYGYTF. The CDR3 bases are TGTGCCACCAGTGTTCTTGGGTACGGCTACACCTTC.

This clonotype was observed many times. The J gene is TRBJ1-1, the V gene TRBV29-1; 7 bases match TRBD1. In germline, CDR1 is SQVTM, CDR2 ANQGSEA. This CDR3 region has 13 residues. V lost 5 bases and J lost 6; bases outside the gene matches: 9. The CDR3 DNA sequence: TGCAGCGTTAACAGGGGTGCGACGGCTGAAGCTTTCTTT. It yields the protein CSVNRGATAEAFF. The entire variable domain, with the rest obtained from reference TRBV29-1 and TRBJ1-1, is as follows: SAVISQKPSRDICQRGTSLTIQCQVDSQVTMMFWYRQQPGQSLTLIATANQGSEATYESGFVIDKFPISRPNLTFSTLTVSNMSPEDSSIYLCSVNRGATAEAFFGQGTRLTVV.

This clonotype was seen repeatedly, ten times or more. The chain recombines TRBV12-3 or TRBV12-4 with TRBJ1-2, with D perhaps TRBD1 (6 bases). The CDR3 totals 13 residues. Trimming removed 7 bases at V and 5 bases at J, with 14 bases between. CDR3 sequence: CASNPGEGYGYTF. DNA for the CDR3: TGTGCCAGCAATCCAGGGGAAGGGTATGGCTACACCTTC.

This clonotype is labeled medium-sized (0.01 to 0.1%). This chain joins TRBV12-3 or TRBV12-4 and TRBJ2-5; D might be TRBD2 (6 bases). The V gene lost 2 bases and the J gene lost 3 bases, with 10 bases spanning the gap. The CDR3 consists of 14 residues. For the CDR3, the DNA is TGTGCCAGCAGTTTAAGGGGAGGTGAAGAGACCCAGTACTTC. Its protein product is CASSLRGGEETQYF.

This clonotype appeared many times. The rearrangement links TRBV6-5 to TRBJ1-1, with D perhaps matching TRBD1 (5 bases). The CDR3 totals 13 residues. V lost 2 bases to trimming and J lost 6 bases, with 10 bases between them. The V gene's germline CDR1 is MNHEY and CDR2 SVGAGI. In nucleotides, the CDR3 is TGTGCCAGCAGTTACGATCTGGGGGCTGAAGCTTTCTTT. Translation: CASSYDLGAEAFF.

This clonotype was counted ten times or more. This chain connects TRBV29-1 to TRBJ1-1; 7 bases fit TRBD1. CDR1 SQVTM and CDR2 ANQGSEA come from the germline V gene. J was trimmed by 4 bases and V by 5 bases; bases with no gene match: 4. The CDR3 totals 12 residues. The CDR3 spells CSVKGAGTEAFF. The CDR3 nucleotides are TGCAGCGTTAAGGGGGCTGGCACTGAAGCTTTCTTT.

This clonotype was observed at least ten times. V usage is TRBV5-1 and J usage is TRBJ1-5; tentative D call: TRBD1 (5 bases). The CDR3 totals 16 residues. Germline V CDR1 and CDR2: SGHRS, YFSETQ. Trimming took 0 bases from V and 5 from J, leaving 15 bases between them. This CDR3 is CASSLVGGDGHQPQHF. The CDR3 DNA reads as TGCGCCAGCAGCTTGGTCGGTGGGGACGGACATCAGCCCCAGCATTTT.

Many counts were recorded for this clonotype. The chain is built from TRBV5-6 and TRBJ1-5; D gene unclear. The germline V and J ends were trimmed by 4 bases and 6 bases, with 17 bases remaining between them. The V gene's germline CDR1 is SGHDT and CDR2 YYEEEE. The CDR3 runs to 15 residues. The CDR3 DNA sequence: TGTGCCAGCAGCGATGGTTTTGTAGGAGGTCAGCCCCAGCATTTT. Translating gives CASSDGFVGGQPQHF.

This clonotype has a count of ten or more. The V gene is TRBV29-1, the J gene TRBJ1-2; TRBD1 might be the D (6 bases). V was cut by 7 bases and J by 2 bases, with 11 bases left in between. Germline V gene data show CDR1 as SQVTM and CDR2 as ANQGSEA. This CDR3 has 12 residues. The CDR3 region is CSATGPNYGYTF. The CDR3 coding sequence is TGCAGCGCTACAGGGCCCAACTATGGCTACACCTTC.

This clonotype is labeled as medium-sized. The chain combines TRBV6-6 with TRBJ2-5; D is perhaps TRBD2 (7 bases). The CDR3 is made up of 15 amino acids. Germline V gene sequence: CDR1 MNHNY, CDR2 SVGAGI (reference sequence). The V and J ends lost 7 bases and 5 bases respectively, with 20 bases between them. The CDR3 protein is CASTQLPRGGETQYF. CDR3 sequence (DNA): TGTGCCAGCACTCAGCTCCCTAGGGGGGGGGAGACCCAGTACTTC.

This clonotype appeared many times. The genes are TRBV7-2 and TRBJ2-3; TRBD2 aligns across 8 bases. This CDR3 has 16 residues. J lost 0 bases, V lost 2 bases, and 4 bases had no gene match. The germline gives CDR1 SGHTA, CDR2 FQGNSA. The DNA for the CDR3 is TGTGCCAGCAGCTTACATAGCGGGGCTAGCACAGATACGCAGTATTTT. It yields the protein CASSLHSGASTDTQYF.

Worth noting for this clonotype: One base away lies a much larger clone, so this may be a sequencing read error. The chain carries TRBV18 and TRBJ1-1, with 7 bases that match TRBD1. V lost 2 bases, J lost 9 bases, and 6 bases stayed unmatched. This CDR3 has 13 residues. Per the germline V gene, CDR1 is KGHSH and CDR2 is LQKENI. CDR3 DNA sequence: TGTGCCAGCTCACCAACAGGGGAGACTAAAGCTTTCTTT. Translating gives CASSPTGETKAFF.

This clonotype appeared many times. This sequence joins TRBV6-5 and TRBJ1-6; unclear D gene. Trimming shortened V by 3 bases and J by 0 bases, and 6 bases separated the two germline ends. The length of the CDR3 is 15 residues. The germline gives CDR1 MNHEY, CDR2 SVGAGI. CDR3 sequence: CASSYAGSYNSPLHF. Here the CDR3 DNA reads TGTGCCAGCAGTTATGCTGGCTCCTATAATTCACCCCTCCACTTT.

Many counts were recorded for this clonotype. The rearrangement joins TRBV27 to TRBJ1-2; D is possibly TRBD1 (5 bases). Trimming took 5 bases from V and 4 from J, leaving 11 bases between them. Germline V gene sequence: CDR1 MNHEY, CDR2 SMNVEV (reference sequence). The CDR3 has 13 residues. CDR3 region: CASSPNGGYGYTF. The CDR3 region has the DNA TGTGCCAGCAGTCCTAACGGGGGCTATGGCTACACCTTC.

The chain links TRBV4-3 to TRBJ2-2; 7 bases line up with TRBD1. CDR3 length: 14 residues. V was pared by 8 bases and J by 1 base, with 4 bases of the junction left unmatched. CDR1 and CDR2 from the germline V gene are LGHNA and YSLEER. DNA of the CDR3: TGCGCCAGCGCCTGGGACAGGAACACCGGGGAGCTGTTTTTT. It is translated as CASAWDRNTGELFF.

This clonotype was counted at least ten times. The CDR3 sequence: CASSYSEGIDTQYF. DNA of the CDR3: TGTGCCAGCAGTTACAGTGAGGGGATAGATACGCAGTATTTT. The chain links TRBV6-5 to TRBJ2-3; D tentatively reads TRBD1 or TRBD2 (5 bases each). Germline assignment: CDR1 MNHEY and CDR2 SVGAGI. The CDR3 totals 14 residues. V lost 2 bases and J lost 5, with 11 bases in between.

This clonotype occurred many times. V usage is TRBV7-6 and J usage is TRBJ2-2; TRBD1 agrees at 7 bases. CDR1 SGHVS and CDR2 FNYEAQ come from the germline V gene. The J segment lost 6 bases and the V segment lost 4 bases, leaving 2 bases of the junction unmatched. The CDR3 loop spans 13 amino acids. CDR3 sequence: CASSYQGAGELFF. The CDR3 DNA sequence: TGTGCCAGCAGCTATCAGGGGGCCGGGGAGCTGTTTTTT.

This clonotype has ten or more counts. The CDR3 loop reads CASSLFGRNTEAFF. For the CDR3, the DNA is TGTGCCAGCAGTTTATTCGGCAGGAACACTGAAGCTTTCTTT. J is TRBJ1-1 and V is TRBV28; D is uncertain. V gave up 1 base and J gave up 1 base, with 7 bases separating them. This CDR3 is 14 amino acids long. Germline CDR1 MDHEN, CDR2 SYDVKM.

This clonotype was seen at least ten times. The rearrangement links TRBV24-1 to TRBJ2-3; 13 bases map to TRBD2. V was clipped by 3 bases and J by 5 bases; unmatched bases: 10. This CDR3 has 18 residues. Germline-derived CDR1 and CDR2 are KGHDR and SFDVKD. CDR3: CATSDARTSGGVGDTQYF. DNA for the CDR3: TGTGCCACCAGTGATGCGCGAACTAGCGGGGGGGTTGGAGATACGCAGTATTTT.

This clonotype has ten or more counts. This sequence joins TRBV5-8 and TRBJ1-6; no clear D gene. V was shortened by 2 bases and J by 8 bases, with 2 bases between the two germline ends. There are 11 residues in the CDR3. Germline V lookup: CDR1 SGHTS, CDR2 YDEGEE. The CDR3 here is CASSFHSPLHF. The DNA of the CDR3 is TGTGCCAGCAGCTTTCATTCACCCCTCCACTTT.

This clonotype showed up many times. The chain combines TRBV20-1 with TRBJ1-5; possibly TRBD1 for D (6 bases). This CDR3 has 14 residues. The germline gives CDR1 DFQATT, CDR2 SNEGSKA (reference sequence). V lost 0 bases, J lost 5 bases, and 11 bases lay in between. This CDR3 reads CSARDRDTHQPQHF. The CDR3 DNA sequence: TGCAGTGCTAGAGATCGGGACACCCATCAGCCCCAGCATTTT.

In this sample, this clonotype turned up many times. The V call is TRBV20-1, the J call TRBJ1-2, with 8 bases lining up with TRBD1. Germline V gives CDR1 DFQATT, CDR2 SNEGSKA (reference sequence). The CDR3 is 16 residues long. V lost 5 bases to trimming and J lost 3 bases; unmatched junction nucleotides: 14. In DNA, the CDR3 is TGCAGTGCTCCTCGACTCGGGTCAGGGGGCGACTATGGCTACACCTTC. Its protein is CSAPRLGSGGDYGYTF.